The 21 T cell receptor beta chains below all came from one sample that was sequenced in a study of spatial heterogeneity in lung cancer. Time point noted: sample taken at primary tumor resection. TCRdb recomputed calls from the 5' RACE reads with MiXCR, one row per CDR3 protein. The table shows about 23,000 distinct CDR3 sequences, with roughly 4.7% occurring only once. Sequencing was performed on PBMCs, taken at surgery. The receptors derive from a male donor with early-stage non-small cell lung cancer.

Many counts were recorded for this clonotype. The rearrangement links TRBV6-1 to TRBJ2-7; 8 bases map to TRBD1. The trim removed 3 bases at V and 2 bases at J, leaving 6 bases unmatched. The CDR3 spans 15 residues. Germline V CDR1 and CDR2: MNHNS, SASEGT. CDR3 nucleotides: TGTGCCAGCAGTGAGTACGGACAGGGACCCTACGAGCAGTACTTC. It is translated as CASSEYGQGPYEQYF.

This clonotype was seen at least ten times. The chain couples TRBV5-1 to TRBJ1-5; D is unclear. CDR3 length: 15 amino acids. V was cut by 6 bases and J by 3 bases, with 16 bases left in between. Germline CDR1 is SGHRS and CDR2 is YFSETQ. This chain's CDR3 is CASMAWAVSNQPQHF. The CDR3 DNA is TGCGCCAGCATGGCTTGGGCCGTCTCCAATCAGCCCCAGCATTTT.

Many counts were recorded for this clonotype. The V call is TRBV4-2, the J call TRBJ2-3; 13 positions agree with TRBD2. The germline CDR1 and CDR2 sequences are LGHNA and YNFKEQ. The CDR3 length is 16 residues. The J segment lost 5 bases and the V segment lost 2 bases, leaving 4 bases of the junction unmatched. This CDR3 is CASSQQGLAGLDTQYF. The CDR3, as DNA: TGTGCCAGCAGCCAACAGGGACTAGCGGGGCTAGATACGCAGTATTTT.

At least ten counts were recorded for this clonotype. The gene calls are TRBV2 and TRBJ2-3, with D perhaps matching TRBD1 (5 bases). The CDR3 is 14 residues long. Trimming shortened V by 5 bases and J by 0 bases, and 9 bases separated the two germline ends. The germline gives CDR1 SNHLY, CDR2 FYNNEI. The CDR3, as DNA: TGTGCCAGCAGTTCGACAGCTAGCACAGATACGCAGTATTTT. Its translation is CASSSTASTDTQYF.

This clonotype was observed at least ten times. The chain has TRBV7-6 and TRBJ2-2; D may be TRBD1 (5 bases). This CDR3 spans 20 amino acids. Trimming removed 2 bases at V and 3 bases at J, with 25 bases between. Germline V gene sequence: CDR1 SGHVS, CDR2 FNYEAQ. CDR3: CASSLSVPTDTSHYTGELFF. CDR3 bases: TGTGCCAGCAGCTTATCGGTCCCGACGGACACCAGCCACTACACCGGGGAGCTGTTTTTT.

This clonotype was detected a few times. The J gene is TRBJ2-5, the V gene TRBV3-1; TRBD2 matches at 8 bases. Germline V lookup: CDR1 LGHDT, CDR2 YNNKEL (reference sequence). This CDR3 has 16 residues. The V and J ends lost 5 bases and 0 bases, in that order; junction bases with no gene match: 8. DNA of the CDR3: TGTGCCAGCAGCTCTTACACACTAGCGGACCAAGAGACCCAGTACTTC. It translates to CASSSYTLADQETQYF.

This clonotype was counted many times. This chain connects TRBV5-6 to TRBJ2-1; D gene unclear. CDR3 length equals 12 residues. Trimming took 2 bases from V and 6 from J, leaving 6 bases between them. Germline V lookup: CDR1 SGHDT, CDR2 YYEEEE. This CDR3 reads CASSFEINEQFF. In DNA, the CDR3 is TGTGCCAGCAGCTTTGAAATCAATGAGCAGTTCTTC.

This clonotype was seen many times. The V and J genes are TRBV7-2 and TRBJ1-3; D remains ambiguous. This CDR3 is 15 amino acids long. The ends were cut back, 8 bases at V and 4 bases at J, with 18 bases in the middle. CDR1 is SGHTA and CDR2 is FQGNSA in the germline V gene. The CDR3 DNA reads TGTGCCAGCTTAGACGGACCGGGTCGCGGAAACACCATATATTTT. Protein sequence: CASLDGPGRGNTIYF.

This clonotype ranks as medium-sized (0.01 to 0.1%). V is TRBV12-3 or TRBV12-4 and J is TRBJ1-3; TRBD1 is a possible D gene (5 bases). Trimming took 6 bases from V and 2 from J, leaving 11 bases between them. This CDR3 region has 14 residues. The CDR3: CASRGTYAGNTIYF. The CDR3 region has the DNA TGTGCCAGCAGAGGGACCTATGCTGGAAACACCATATATTTT.

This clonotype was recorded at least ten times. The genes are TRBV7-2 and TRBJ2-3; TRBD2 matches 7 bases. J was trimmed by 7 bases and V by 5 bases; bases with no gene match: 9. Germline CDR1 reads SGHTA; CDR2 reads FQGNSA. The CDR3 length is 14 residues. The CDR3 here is CASSKRDSWNTQYF. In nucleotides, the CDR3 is TGTGCCAGCAGCAAGCGGGACTCGTGGAATACGCAGTATTTT.

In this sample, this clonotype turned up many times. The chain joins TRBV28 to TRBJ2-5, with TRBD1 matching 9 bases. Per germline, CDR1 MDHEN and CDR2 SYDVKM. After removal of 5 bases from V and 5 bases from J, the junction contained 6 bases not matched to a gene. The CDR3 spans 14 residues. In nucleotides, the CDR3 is TGTGCCAGCAGTATCCGACAGGGGGGGGAGACCCAGTACTTC. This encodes CASSIRQGGETQYF.

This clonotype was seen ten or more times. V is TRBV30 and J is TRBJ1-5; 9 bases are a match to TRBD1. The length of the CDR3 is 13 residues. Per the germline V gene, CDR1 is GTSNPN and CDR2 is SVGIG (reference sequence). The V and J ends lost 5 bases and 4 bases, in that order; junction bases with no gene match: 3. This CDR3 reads CAWGQGQNQPQHF. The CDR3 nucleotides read TGTGCCTGGGGACAGGGGCAGAATCAGCCCCAGCATTTT.

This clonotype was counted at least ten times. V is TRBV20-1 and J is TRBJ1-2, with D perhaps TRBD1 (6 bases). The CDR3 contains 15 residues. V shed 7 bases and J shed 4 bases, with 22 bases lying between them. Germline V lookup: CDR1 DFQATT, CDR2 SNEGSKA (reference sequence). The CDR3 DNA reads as TGCAGTGGGCGCTCTTATACAGGGATGGTCTATGGCTACACCTTC. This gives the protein CSGRSYTGMVYGYTF.

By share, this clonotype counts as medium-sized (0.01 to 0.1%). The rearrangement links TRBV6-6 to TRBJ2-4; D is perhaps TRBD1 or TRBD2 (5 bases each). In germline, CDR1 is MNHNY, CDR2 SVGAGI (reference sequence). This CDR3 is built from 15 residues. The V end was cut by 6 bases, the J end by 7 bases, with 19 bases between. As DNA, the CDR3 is TGTGCCAGCAGCCGCGAGGCCGGGGCGGCGAACATTCAGTACTTC. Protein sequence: CASSREAGAANIQYF.

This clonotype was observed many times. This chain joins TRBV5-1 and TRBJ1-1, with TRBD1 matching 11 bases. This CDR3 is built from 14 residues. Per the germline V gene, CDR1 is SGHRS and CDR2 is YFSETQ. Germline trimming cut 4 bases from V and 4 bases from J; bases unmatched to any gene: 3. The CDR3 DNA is TGCGCCAGCAGCCTCGGGACAGGGGGCACTGAAGCTTTCTTT. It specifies CASSLGTGGTEAFF.

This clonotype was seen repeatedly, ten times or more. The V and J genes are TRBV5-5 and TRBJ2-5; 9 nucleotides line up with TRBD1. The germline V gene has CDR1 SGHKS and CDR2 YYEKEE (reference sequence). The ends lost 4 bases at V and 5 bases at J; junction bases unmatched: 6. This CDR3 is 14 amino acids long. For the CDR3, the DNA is TGTGCCAGCAGCAGGGGACAGGGTTACGAGACCCAGTACTTC. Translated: CASSRGQGYETQYF.

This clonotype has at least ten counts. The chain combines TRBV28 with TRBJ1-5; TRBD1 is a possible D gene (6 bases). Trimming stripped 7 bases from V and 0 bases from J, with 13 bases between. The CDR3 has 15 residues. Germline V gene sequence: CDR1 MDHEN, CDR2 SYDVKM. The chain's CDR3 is CASTLNRDSNQPQHF. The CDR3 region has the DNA TGTGCCAGCACCCTCAACAGGGATAGCAATCAGCCCCAGCATTTT.

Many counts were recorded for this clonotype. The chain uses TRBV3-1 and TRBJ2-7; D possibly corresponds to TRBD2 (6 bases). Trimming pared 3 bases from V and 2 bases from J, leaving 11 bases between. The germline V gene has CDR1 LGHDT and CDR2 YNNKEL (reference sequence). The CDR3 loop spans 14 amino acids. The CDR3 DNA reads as TGTGCCAGCAGCCATTTCGGGAGCACCTACGAGCAGTACTTC. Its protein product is CASSHFGSTYEQYF.

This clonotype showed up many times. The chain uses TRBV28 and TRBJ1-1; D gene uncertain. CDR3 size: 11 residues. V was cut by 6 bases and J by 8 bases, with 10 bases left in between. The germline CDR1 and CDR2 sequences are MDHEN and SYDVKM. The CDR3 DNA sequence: TGTGCCAGCAGCTACGCGTACGAAGCTTTCTTT. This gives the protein CASSYAYEAFF.

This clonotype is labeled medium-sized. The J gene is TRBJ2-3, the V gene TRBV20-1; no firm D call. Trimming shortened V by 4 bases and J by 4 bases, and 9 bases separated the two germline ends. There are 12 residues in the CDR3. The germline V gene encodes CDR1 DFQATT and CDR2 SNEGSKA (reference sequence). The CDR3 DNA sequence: TGCAGTGCTAACCCGCCAGCAGATACGCAGTATTTT. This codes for CSANPPADTQYF.

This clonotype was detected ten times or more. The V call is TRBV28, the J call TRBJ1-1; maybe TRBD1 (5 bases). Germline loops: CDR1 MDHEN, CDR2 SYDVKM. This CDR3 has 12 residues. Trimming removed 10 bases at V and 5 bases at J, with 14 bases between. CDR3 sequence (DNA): TGTGCCACCGGGACTCCGGGGACTGAAGCTTTCTTT. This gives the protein CATGTPGTEAFF. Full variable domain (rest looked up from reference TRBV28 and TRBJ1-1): DVKVTQSSRYLVKRTGEKVFLECVQDMDHENMFWYRQDPGLGLRLIYFSYDVKMKEKGDIPEGYSVSREKKERFSLILESASTNQTSMYLCATGTPGTEAFFGQGTRLTVV.